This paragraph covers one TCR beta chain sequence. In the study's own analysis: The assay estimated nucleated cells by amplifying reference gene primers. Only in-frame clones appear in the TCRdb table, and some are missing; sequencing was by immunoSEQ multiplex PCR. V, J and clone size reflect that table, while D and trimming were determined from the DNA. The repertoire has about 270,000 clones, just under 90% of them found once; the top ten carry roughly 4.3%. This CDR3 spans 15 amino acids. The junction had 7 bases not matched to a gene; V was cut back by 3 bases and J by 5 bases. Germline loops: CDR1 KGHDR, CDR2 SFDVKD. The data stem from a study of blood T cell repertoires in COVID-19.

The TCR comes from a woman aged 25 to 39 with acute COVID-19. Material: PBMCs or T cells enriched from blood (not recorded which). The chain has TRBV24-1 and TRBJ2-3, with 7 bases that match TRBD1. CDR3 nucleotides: TGTGCCACCAGTGATAGACAGGGCTTTAAAGATACGCAGTATTTT. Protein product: CATSDRQGFKDTQYF.